This entry lists 18 T cell receptor beta chains sequenced from one sample in a study of cytomegalovirus exposure and HLA in healthy donors. PCR was performed using 60 Vbeta and 13 Jbeta primers. Generated by immunoSEQ multiplex PCR, the TCRdb table keeps only in-frame clones and is missing some. The sample carries fewer than 85,000 clones, over 60% recorded once. The material sequenced was PBMCs. These receptors came from a woman in her thirties or forties in good health and CMV-seropositive.

This clone was recorded only once. The rearrangement links TRBV7-9 to TRBJ1-2; TRBD1 might be the D (5 bases). CDR3 length: 13 residues. Per the germline V gene, CDR1 is SEHNR and CDR2 is FQNEAQ (reference sequence). The ends were cut back, 5 bases at V and 6 bases at J, with 13 bases in the middle. As DNA, the CDR3 is TGTGCCAGCAGCCCAATCTGGGGGGATGGCTACACCTTC. It codes for CASSPIWGDGYTF.

This clone was seen only a few times. This rearrangement joins TRBV28 to TRBJ1-2; D ambiguous. The CDR3 loop spans 14 amino acids. Germline V gene lookup returns CDR1 MDHEN and CDR2 SYDVKM. Trimming shortened V by 4 bases and J by 4 bases, and 13 bases separated the two germline ends. Written as DNA, the CDR3 is TGTGCCAGCAGTTCACCCGGTGAGGGCTATGGCTACACCTTC. Protein product: CASSSPGEGYGYTF.

This clone showed up just a few times. The chain uses TRBV6-1 and TRBJ1-2; D uncertain. The CDR3 runs 19 residues. Germline-derived CDR1 and CDR2 are MNHNS and SASEGT. V shed 4 bases and J shed 7 bases, with 31 bases lying between them. CDR3 DNA sequence: TGTGCCAGCAGTGTTTCCCCCGGCAATCCCCAACACTACTATGTTGGCTACACCTTC. The encoded protein is CASSVSPGNPQHYYVGYTF.

The chain has TRBV5-4 and TRBJ2-3; 7 nucleotides agree with TRBD2. V lost 4 bases and J lost 4; bases outside the gene matches: 18. The CDR3 extends over 18 amino acids. Germline-derived CDR1 and CDR2 are SGHNT and YYREEE (reference sequence). CDR3: CASSPSLATPETADTQYF. The CDR3, as DNA: TGTGCCAGCAGCCCATCACTAGCGACCCCAGAGACCGCAGATACGCAGTATTTT.

This rearrangement joins TRBV5-4 to TRBJ2-1, with 8 positions matching TRBD2. Per the germline V gene, CDR1 is SGHNT and CDR2 is YYREEE (reference sequence). There are 16 residues in the CDR3. The V segment lost 3 bases and the J segment 7 bases; nucleotides outside the gene matches: 12. CDR3 sequence reads: CASSSGGEASRNEQFF. DNA of the CDR3: TGTGCCAGCAGCTCGGGGGGGGAGGCGTCAAGGAATGAGCAGTTCTTC. The whole variable domain, remainder taken from reference TRBV5-4 and TRBJ2-1, is ETGVTQSPTHLIKTRGQQVTLRCSSQSGHNTVSWYQQALGQGPQFIFQYYREEENGRGNFPPRFSGLQFPNYSSELNVNALELDDSALYLCASSSGGEASRNEQFFGPGTRLTVL.

V usage is TRBV5-1 and J usage is TRBJ1-1; D not certain. This CDR3 has 15 amino acids. CDR1 is SGHRS and CDR2 is YFSETQ in the germline V gene. The V end was cut by 0 bases, the J end by 2 bases, with 11 bases between. As DNA, the CDR3 is TGCGCCAGCAGCTTGGGCAGCGGAGAAAACACTGAAGCTTTCTTT. Its translation is CASSLGSGENTEAFF.

This sequence joins TRBV7-9 and TRBJ1-2; 7 nucleotides line up with TRBD1. This CDR3 is built from 17 residues. The V and J ends lost 1 base and 2 bases, in that order; junction bases with no gene match: 10. Per the germline V gene, CDR1 is SEHNR and CDR2 is FQNEAQ (reference sequence). CDR3 sequence (DNA): TGTGCCAGCAGCTTAGGACAGGGCAACCACGGAAACTATGGCTACACCTTC. Translated, it gives CASSLGQGNHGNYGYTF.

V and J are TRBV30 and TRBJ2-3; 7 positions match TRBD1. Germline V gene lookup returns CDR1 GTSNPN and CDR2 SVGIG (reference sequence). Trimming cost V 4 bases and J 7 bases; bases outside gene matches: 14. The CDR3 runs to 15 residues. The CDR3: CAWTTPGQTSHTQYF. DNA for the CDR3: TGTGCCTGGACTACCCCGGGACAGACGTCCCATACGCAGTATTTT.

The chain carries TRBV4-3 and TRBJ2-7; unclear D gene. V lost 0 bases to trimming and J lost 7 bases, with 10 bases between them. Germline CDR1 and CDR2: LGHNA and YSLEER. CDR3 length equals 13 residues. The CDR3 coding sequence is TGCGCCAGCAGCCAAGAGGAAGGCGGTGAGCAGTACTTC. Translated, it gives CASSQEEGGEQYF.

This clone came up a few times. The chain has TRBV25-1 and TRBJ1-1; no firm D call. V was pared by 1 base and J by 11 bases, with 14 bases between. The CDR3 totals 13 residues. Per germline, CDR1 MGHDK and CDR2 SYGVNS. CDR3 coding DNA: TGTGCCAGCAGTGAATCGCGCGCATATCGGGCTTTCTTT. Translated: CASSESRAYRAFF.

In regard to this clone: This CDR3 is also generated by other DNA sequences in the sample. The J gene is TRBJ1-2, the V gene TRBV28, with D uncertain. Germline V lookup: CDR1 MDHEN, CDR2 SYDVKM. Trimming pared 6 bases from V and 6 bases from J, leaving 5 bases between. This CDR3 comprises 10 residues. Here the CDR3 DNA reads TGTGCCAGCAGCTCTAATGGCTACACCTTC. Translation gives CASSSNGYTF.

The chain recombines TRBV6-1 with TRBJ2-7, with TRBD1 matching over 8 bases. Trimming at V came to 6 bases and at J to 7 bases, leaving 14 bases not matched to a gene. Per the germline V gene, CDR1 is MNHNS and CDR2 is SASEGT. The CDR3 loop spans 15 amino acids. CDR3 in DNA: TGTGCCAGCAGGCCTGCGGGACAGGCTGGGAGAGAGCAGTACTTC. This gives the protein CASRPAGQAGREQYF.

CDR3 nucleotide sequence: TGCGCCAGCAGTGAGGGTAGCGGGATCCGAGAGACCCAGTACTTC. This translates into CASSEGSGIRETQYF. The chain uses TRBV10-2 and TRBJ2-5; 8 bases are a match to TRBD2. This CDR3 is 15 amino acids long. Germline values: CDR1 WSHSY, CDR2 SAAADI. V lost 2 bases to trimming and J lost 4 bases; unmatched junction nucleotides: 6.

This clone was seen a single time. The chain couples TRBV7-2 to TRBJ2-7, with a possible D match to TRBD1 (5 bases). The CDR3 has 15 amino acids. CDR1 is SGHTA, CDR2 FQGNSA, per germline. The ends were cut back, 0 bases at V and 0 bases at J, with 9 bases in the middle. The CDR3: CASSLAGQGSYEQYF. The DNA for the CDR3 is TGTGCCAGCAGCTTAGCGGGGCAGGGCTCCTACGAGCAGTACTTC.

The rearrangement links TRBV19 to TRBJ1-5; TRBD1 aligns across 8 bases. CDR1 is LNHDA and CDR2 is SQIVND in the germline V gene (reference sequence). The trim removed 6 bases at V and 6 bases at J, leaving 7 bases unmatched. This CDR3 contains 14 residues. This CDR3 is CASRQGALSQPQHF. CDR3 coding DNA: TGTGCCAGTAGGCAGGGGGCGCTCAGTCAGCCCCAGCATTTT. Filled out from reference TRBV19 and TRBJ1-5, the complete variable domain reads DGGITQSPKYLFRKEGQNVTLSCEQNLNHDAMYWYRQDPGQGLRLIYYSQIVNDFQKGDIAEGYSVSREKKESFPLTVTSAQKNPTAFYLCASRQGALSQPQHFGDGTRLSIL.

The CDR3 is CASSIDLDRGVQPQHF. DNA for the CDR3: TGTGCCAGTAGTATAGATCTGGACAGGGGTGTTCAGCCCCAGCATTTT. The J gene is TRBJ1-5, the V gene TRBV19, with 9 bases identical to TRBD1. Germline V gene lookup returns CDR1 LNHDA and CDR2 SQIVND (reference sequence). V gave up 0 bases and J gave up 6 bases; unmatched junction bases: 6. This CDR3 has 16 residues.

This chain links TRBV9 with TRBJ1-2; no clear D gene. Germline values: CDR1 SGDLS, CDR2 YYNGEE. V was cut by 2 bases and J by 7 bases, with 9 bases left in between. The CDR3 is 12 amino acids. The CDR3, as DNA: TGTGCCAGCAGCGTTCCCCCCTGTGGCTACACCTTC. Amino acid sequence: CASSVPPCGYTF.

The genes are TRBV6-5 and TRBJ2-1; 10 positions agree with TRBD1. V trimming: 7 bases; J trimming: 8 bases; junction bases outside the gene matches: 11. Per germline, CDR1 MNHEY and CDR2 SVGAGI. The CDR3 runs 15 residues. In DNA form, the CDR3 reads TGTGCCAGCACCCAGCCGGGACAGGGGCACTATGAGCAGTTCTTC. The encoded protein is CASTQPGQGHYEQFF.